This T cell receptor beta chain was captured in a study of Graves' ophthalmopathy and Graves' hyperthyroidism (dated by TCRdb to 2016 to 2018). Regarding the complete study: Peripheral blood was collected at initial diagnosis, before any treatment. Once sampling was done, hyperthyroidism patients were given methimazole at a starting dose of 30 mg daily, while ophthalmopathy patients were given high-dose intravenous methylprednisolone. In five or six hyperthyroidism patients, T-cell repertoires of thyroid tissue and blood were compared. To explore V-J signatures distinguishing ophthalmopathy from hyperthyroidism, a discovery set of around 97 patients (more than 40 ophthalmopathy, 55 to 60 stable hyperthyroidism) was enrolled. The 75 to 100 discovery patients were divided at random into training and test sets in a 7:3 ratio. The study used signatures of the TCR beta repertoire to tell Graves' ophthalmopathy apart from Graves' hyperthyroidism and to predict which patients would progress to ophthalmopathy. In total, 135 blood samples were TCR-sequenced: 43 ophthalmopathy, roughly 77 hyperthyroidism and roughly 17 hyperthyroidism-to-ophthalmopathy patients. The independent validation cohort included under 20 hyperthyroidism patients plus 17 patients who later progressed from hyperthyroidism to ophthalmopathy.

The ophthalmopathy patients had moderately to severely active disease, with a Clinical Activity Score of 3 or higher, a NOSPECS grade of 4 or higher, and a disease duration of less than 3 months. Patients with other autoimmune diseases, uncontrolled infections, pregnancy or lactation were excluded. Clinical symptoms, serum thyroxine, TRAb, thyroid ultrasound and orbital computed tomography were used for diagnosis. Using Ficoll-Paque density gradient centrifugation, PBMCs were isolated from less than 11 ml of fresh peripheral blood. Total RNA was extracted with Trizol reagent and quality-checked on an Agilent 2100 Bioanalyzer. In this sample, this clonotype turned up many times. This clone's antigen is unknown. Base-call qualities are not available, and no considerably larger clone is one nucleotide away. V gives up 2 bases and J gives up 3 bases, and the segment between their germline ends measures 10 bases. Reading from cysteine to phenylalanine, the CDR3 counts 15 amino acids. The entry retains the CDR3 DNA only, 45 bases that are in frame from base 1. For CDR1 and CDR2, the germline V gene (reference sequence) lists WNHNN and SYGVQD.

For repertoire sequencing, the TCR beta CDR3 regions were amplified from RNA transcripts. HTBI primers and the Qiagen OneStep RT-PCR kit were used in a first-round RT-PCR, which was followed by a second-round multiplex PCR, size selection and purification. Sequencing of the libraries was carried out on an Illumina HiSeq2000 in paired-end mode with 100 bp reads. On the study's bioinformatics: SOAPnuke was used for read processing, and reads with adapters, uncalled bases, a mean Phred below 15, or no exact constant-primer or identifier match were discarded. High-quality paired reads were merged with COPE v1.2.5. Each unique nucleotide sequence was defined as a clonotype, and clonotypes were aligned to IMGT TRB V, D and J references with MiTCR v1.1. Analysis was restricted to V-J combinations with a frequency above 0.0001, which covered approximately 99% of repertoires. A TCR clonal expansion and chaos score per V-J combination was defined as the ratio of F50 clonal expansion to chaos observed in the TCRdist matrix. Features were reduced by Welch's t-statistics and random forest to over 10 V-J combinations, which fed a naive Bayes classifier. The Morisita-Horn index was used to measure how similar the thyroid and blood repertoires were. TCRdb ran its own pipeline on the public reads, namely fastp trimming at Q25 and MiXCR clone calling, and kept in-frame beta chains. Entries are consolidated by CDR3 protein sequence, retaining the most common genes and DNA. The V and J calls reflect TCRdb's pipeline rather than the authors' work. Within this sample are some 200,000 distinct CDR3 sequences, with roughly 27% of them counted one time only. Approximately 9.6% of the sample is held by the ten biggest clonotypes.

General conclusions and limits of the study: Most of the expanded thyroid clonotypes with a frequency above 0.001 were also detected in blood, and it was suggested that the thyroid immune response may be reflected by blood repertoires. In cross-validation, the 13-signature model distinguished ophthalmopathy from stable hyperthyroidism with nearly 90% sensitivity and around 81% specificity, and in the test set the corresponding values were approximately 80% and 68%. In validation, the model predicted ophthalmopathy progression with more than 70% sensitivity and less than 80% specificity; 12 predicted patients were CT-confirmed with GO in a median of roughly 6.8 months. Sample size was not statistically predetermined, and group allocation was not concealed from the investigators.

The sequence joins TRBV10-1 to TRBJ2-2; 5 matching bases give a weak D call of TRBD1. This clonotype was sampled from a man over 45 with Graves' ophthalmopathy. Donor details come from another sample of the same person, matched by shared clones. Sequencing used peripheral blood. The CDR3 region has the sequence CASSEGRVDTGELFF. The DNA sequence is as follows: TGCGCCAGCAGTGAGGGCAGGGTGGACACCGGGGAGCTGTTTTTT.